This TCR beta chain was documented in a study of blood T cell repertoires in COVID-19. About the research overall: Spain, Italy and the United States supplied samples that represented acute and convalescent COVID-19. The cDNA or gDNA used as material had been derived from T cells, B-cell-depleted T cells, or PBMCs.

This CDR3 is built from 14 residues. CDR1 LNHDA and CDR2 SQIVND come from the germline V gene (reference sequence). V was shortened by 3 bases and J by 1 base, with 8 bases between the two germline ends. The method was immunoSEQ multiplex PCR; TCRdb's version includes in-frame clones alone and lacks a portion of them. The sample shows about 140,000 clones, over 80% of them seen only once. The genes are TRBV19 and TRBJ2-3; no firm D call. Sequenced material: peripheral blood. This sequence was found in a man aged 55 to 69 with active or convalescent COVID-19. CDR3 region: CASSIFGGTDTQYF. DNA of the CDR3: TGTGCCAGTAGTATTTTCGGAGGCACAGATACGCAGTATTTT.